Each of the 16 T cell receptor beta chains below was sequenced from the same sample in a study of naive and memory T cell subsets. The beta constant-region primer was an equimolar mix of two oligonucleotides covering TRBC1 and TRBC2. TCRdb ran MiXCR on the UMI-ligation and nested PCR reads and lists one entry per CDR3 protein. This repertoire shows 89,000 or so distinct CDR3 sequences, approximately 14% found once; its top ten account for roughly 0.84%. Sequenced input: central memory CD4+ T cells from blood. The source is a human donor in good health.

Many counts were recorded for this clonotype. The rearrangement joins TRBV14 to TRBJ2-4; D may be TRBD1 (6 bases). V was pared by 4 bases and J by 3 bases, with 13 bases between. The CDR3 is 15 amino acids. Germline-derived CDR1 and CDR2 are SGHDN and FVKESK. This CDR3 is CASSPRQGFKNIQYF. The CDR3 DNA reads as TGTGCCAGCAGCCCTCGCCAGGGGTTCAAAAACATTCAGTACTTC.

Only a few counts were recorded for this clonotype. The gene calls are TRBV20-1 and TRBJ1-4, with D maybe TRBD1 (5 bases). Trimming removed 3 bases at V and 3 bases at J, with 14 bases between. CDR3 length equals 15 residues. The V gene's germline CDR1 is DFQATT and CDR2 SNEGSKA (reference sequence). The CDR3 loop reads CSASAGLLANEKLFF. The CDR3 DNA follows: TGCAGTGCTAGTGCAGGGTTGTTGGCTAATGAAAAACTGTTTTTT.

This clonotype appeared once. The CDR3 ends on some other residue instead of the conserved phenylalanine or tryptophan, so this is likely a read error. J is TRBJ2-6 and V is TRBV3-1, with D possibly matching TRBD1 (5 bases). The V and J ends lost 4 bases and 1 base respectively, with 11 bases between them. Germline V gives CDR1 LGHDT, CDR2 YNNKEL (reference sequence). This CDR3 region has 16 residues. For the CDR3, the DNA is TGTGCCAGCAGCCCAGGGTATGAGTCTGGGGCCAACGTCCTGACTTTA. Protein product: CASSPGYESGANVLTL.

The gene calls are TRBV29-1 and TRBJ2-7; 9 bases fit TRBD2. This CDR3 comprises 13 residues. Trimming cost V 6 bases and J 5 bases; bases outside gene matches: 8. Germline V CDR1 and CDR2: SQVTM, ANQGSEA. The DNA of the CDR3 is TGCAGCGTCACTATAGCGGGAGCAGACGAGCAGTACTTC. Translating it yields CSVTIAGADEQYF.

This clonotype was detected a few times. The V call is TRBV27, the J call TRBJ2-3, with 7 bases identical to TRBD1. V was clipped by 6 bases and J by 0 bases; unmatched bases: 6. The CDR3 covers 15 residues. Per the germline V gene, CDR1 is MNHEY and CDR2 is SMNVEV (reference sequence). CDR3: CASSIGGGSTDTQYF. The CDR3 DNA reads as TGTGCCAGCAGCATAGGGGGCGGAAGCACAGATACGCAGTATTTT.

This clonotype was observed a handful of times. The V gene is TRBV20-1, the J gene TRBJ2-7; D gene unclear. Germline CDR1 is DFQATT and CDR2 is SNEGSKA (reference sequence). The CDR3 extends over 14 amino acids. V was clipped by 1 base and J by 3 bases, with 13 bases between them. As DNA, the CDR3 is TGCAGTGCTAGAGTAAGTCCTACCCTCTACGAGCAGTACTTC. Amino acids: CSARVSPTLYEQYF.

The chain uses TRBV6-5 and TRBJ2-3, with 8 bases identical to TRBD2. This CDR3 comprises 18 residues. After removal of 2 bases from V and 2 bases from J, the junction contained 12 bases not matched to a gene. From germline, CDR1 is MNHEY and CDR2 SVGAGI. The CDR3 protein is CASSYRISGSGFTDTQYF. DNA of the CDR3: TGTGCCAGCAGTTACCGGATCAGCGGGAGCGGATTCACAGATACGCAGTATTTT.

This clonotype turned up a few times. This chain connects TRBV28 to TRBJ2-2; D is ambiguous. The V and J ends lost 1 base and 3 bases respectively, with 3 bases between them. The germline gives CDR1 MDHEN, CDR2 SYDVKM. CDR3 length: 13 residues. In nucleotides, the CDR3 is TGTGCCAGCAGTTTATCCGACACCGGGGAGCTGTTTTTT. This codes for CASSLSDTGELFF.

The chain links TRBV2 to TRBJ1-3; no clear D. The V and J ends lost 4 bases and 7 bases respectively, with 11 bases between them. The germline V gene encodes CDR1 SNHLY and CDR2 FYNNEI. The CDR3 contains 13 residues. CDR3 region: CASSVTGFNTIYF. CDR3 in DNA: TGTGCCAGCAGTGTAACGGGATTTAACACCATATATTTT.

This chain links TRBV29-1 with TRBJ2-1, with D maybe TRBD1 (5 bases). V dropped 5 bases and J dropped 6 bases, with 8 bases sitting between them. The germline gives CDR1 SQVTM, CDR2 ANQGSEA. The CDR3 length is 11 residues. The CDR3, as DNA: TGCAGCGTTTTTAGGGGCAATGAGCAGTTCTTC. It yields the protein CSVFRGNEQFF.

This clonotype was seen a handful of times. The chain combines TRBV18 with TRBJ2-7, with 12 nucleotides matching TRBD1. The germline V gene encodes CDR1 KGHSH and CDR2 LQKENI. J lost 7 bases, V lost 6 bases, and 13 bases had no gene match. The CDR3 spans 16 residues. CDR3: CASSAGTGGIFGEQYF. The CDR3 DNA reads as TGTGCCAGCTCTGCCGGGACAGGGGGCATCTTCGGGGAGCAGTACTTC.

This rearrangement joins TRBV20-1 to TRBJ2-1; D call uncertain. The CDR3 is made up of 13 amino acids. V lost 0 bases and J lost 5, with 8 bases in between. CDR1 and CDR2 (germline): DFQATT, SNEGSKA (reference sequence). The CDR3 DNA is TGCAGTGCTAGAGAACGGATACACAATGAGCAGTTCTTC. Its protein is CSARERIHNEQFF.

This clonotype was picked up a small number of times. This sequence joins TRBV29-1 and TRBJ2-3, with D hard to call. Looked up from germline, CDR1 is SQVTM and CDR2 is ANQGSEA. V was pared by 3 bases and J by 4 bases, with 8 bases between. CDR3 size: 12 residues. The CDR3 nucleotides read TGCAGCGTTGAGGAGAGTGCAGATACGCAGTATTTT. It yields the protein CSVEESADTQYF.

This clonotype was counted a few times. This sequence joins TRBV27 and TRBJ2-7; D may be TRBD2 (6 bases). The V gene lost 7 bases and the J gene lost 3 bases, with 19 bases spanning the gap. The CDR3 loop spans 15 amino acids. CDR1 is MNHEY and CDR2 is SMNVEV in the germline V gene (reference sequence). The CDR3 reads CASKGVGGEDYEQYF. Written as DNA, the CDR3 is TGTGCCAGCAAGGGAGTCGGGGGAGAGGACTACGAGCAGTACTTC.

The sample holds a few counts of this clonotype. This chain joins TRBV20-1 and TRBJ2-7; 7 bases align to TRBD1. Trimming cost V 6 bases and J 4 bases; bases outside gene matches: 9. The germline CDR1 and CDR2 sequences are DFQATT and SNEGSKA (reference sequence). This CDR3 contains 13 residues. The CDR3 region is CSAGAGTDYEQYF. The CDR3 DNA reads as TGCAGTGCGGGGGCCGGGACAGATTACGAGCAGTACTTC.

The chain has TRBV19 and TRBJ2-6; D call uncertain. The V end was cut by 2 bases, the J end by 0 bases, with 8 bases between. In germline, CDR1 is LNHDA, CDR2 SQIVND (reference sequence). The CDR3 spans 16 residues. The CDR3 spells CASSIPHHSGANVLTF. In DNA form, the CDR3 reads TGTGCCAGTAGTATACCACACCACTCTGGGGCCAACGTCCTGACTTTC.